This entry lists 12 T cell receptor beta chains sequenced from one sample in a study of CD8+CD57+ T cells in acquired aplastic anemia. Patients chosen for sequencing had shown CD8+CD57+ cell expansion by flow cytometry. Using genomic DNA as the template, TCR beta VDJ and CDR3 profiling was carried out. TCRdb re-derived calls from the reads in MiXCR, one entry per CDR3 protein. The sample includes approximately 180,000 distinct CDR3 sequences, roughly 65% of them seen just once. Sequenced input: sorted CD4+, CD8+, or CD8+CD57+ T cells (not recorded which) from PBMCs. These TCRs come from a human donor with aplastic anemia.

DNA of the CDR3: TGTGCCAGCAGTGAAGTAGGTCGAAGGAATAATTCACCCCTCCACTTT. Translating it yields CASSEVGRRNNSPLHF. This chain connects TRBV25-1 to TRBJ1-6; D unresolved. V dropped 2 bases and J dropped 5 bases, with 13 bases sitting between them. The CDR3 loop spans 16 amino acids. Germline CDR1 MGHDK, CDR2 SYGVNS.

This clonotype has a handful of counts. The chain has TRBV24-1 and TRBJ2-5; a weak D match, TRBD2 (6 bases). Deletions cut 3 bases from V and 5 bases from J, with 15 bases between. The CDR3 totals 15 residues. Germline CDR1 KGHDR, CDR2 SFDVKD. In nucleotides, the CDR3 is TGTGCCACCAGTGATCCGCTGAGTAGCGGCGAGACCCAGTACTTC. It is translated as CATSDPLSSGETQYF.

V and J are TRBV24-1 and TRBJ1-2; D remains unclear. From germline, CDR1 is KGHDR and CDR2 SFDVKD. The CDR3 extends over 12 amino acids. The V end lost 5 bases, the J end lost 2 bases, and 5 bases lay between the germline ends. Written as DNA, the CDR3 is TGTGCCACCAGTGTTGGAAACTATGGCTACACCTTC. It yields the protein CATSVGNYGYTF.

The chain has TRBV7-2 and TRBJ2-1; D not resolved. V was trimmed by 4 bases and J by 10 bases, leaving 8 bases between them. Germline V gene lookup returns CDR1 SGHTA and CDR2 FQGNSA. The CDR3 runs 11 residues. CDR3 nucleotide sequence: TGTGCCAGCAGCTCTACCAGGGAGCAGTTCTTC. Translated, it gives CASSSTREQFF.

In its sample, this clonotype was seen a few times. The chain carries TRBV9 and TRBJ1-1; a possible D gene is TRBD1 (5 bases). The V gene's germline CDR1 is SGDLS and CDR2 YYNGEE. V was trimmed by 2 bases and J by 3 bases, leaving 14 bases between them. The CDR3 runs 15 residues. CDR3 sequence reads: CASSVDGGWYTEAFF. Here the CDR3 DNA reads TGTGCCAGCAGCGTCGACGGGGGTTGGTACACTGAAGCTTTCTTT.

This chain connects TRBV7-8 to TRBJ2-3, with a weak D call TRBD1 (6 bases). Germline CDR1 is SGHVS and CDR2 is FQNEAQ. The CDR3 contains 15 residues. The V and J ends lost 7 bases and 0 bases respectively, with 14 bases between them. The CDR3 DNA is TGTGCCAGCAACCCCAGGGGCACCAGCACAGATACGCAGTATTTT. Translated: CASNPRGTSTDTQYF.

This clonotype was detected ten times or more. The chain uses TRBV3-1 and TRBJ2-7; TRBD2 aligns across 10 bases. After removal of 0 bases from V and 6 bases from J, the junction contained 5 bases not matched to a gene. This CDR3 region has 15 residues. Germline V lookup: CDR1 LGHDT, CDR2 YNNKEL (reference sequence). The CDR3: CASSQEAGGPLEQYF. In nucleotides, the CDR3 is TGTGCCAGCAGCCAAGAAGCGGGGGGGCCTCTCGAGCAGTACTTC.

This clonotype was picked up a small number of times. The chain combines TRBV24-1 with TRBJ2-3, with D hard to call. Germline CDR1 is KGHDR and CDR2 is SFDVKD. The CDR3 is 12 amino acids. Trimming stripped 2 bases from V and 2 bases from J, with 1 base between. CDR3 DNA sequence: TGTGCCACCAGTGATTCCACAGATACGCAGTATTTT. Its protein is CATSDSTDTQYF.

This clonotype was detected ten times or more. The rearrangement uses TRBV2 and TRBJ1-3, with a weak D call TRBD1 (5 bases). Germline loops: CDR1 SNHLY, CDR2 FYNNEI. The CDR3 extends over 16 amino acids. The V end was cut by 6 bases, the J end by 0 bases, with 15 bases between. The CDR3 protein is CASRSPRQGSGNTIYF. CDR3 in DNA: TGTGCCAGCAGGAGCCCTCGCCAGGGCTCTGGAAACACCATATATTTT.

This chain joins TRBV6-5 and TRBJ1-2; D possibly corresponds to TRBD1 (6 bases). V shed 6 bases and J shed 2 bases, with 10 bases lying between them. CDR1 and CDR2 from the germline V gene are MNHEY and SVGAGI. This CDR3 comprises 13 residues. The CDR3 sequence is CASSGQPNYGYTF. CDR3 in DNA: TGTGCCAGCAGCGGACAGCCCAACTATGGCTACACCTTC.

This clonotype was observed a single time. The rearrangement links TRBV2 to TRBJ2-2, with a tentative D call TRBD2 (6 bases). V was shortened by 5 bases and J by 5 bases, with 15 bases between the two germline ends. The germline V gene encodes CDR1 SNHLY and CDR2 FYNNEI. This CDR3 has 15 residues. The CDR3 nucleotides read TGTGCCAGCAGTCCCGGGAGTACTATGACCGGGGAGCTGTTTTTT. Protein product: CASSPGSTMTGELFF. The full variable domain, its missing parts supplied by reference TRBV2 and TRBJ2-2, is EPEVTQTPSHQVTQMGQEVILRCVPISNHLYFYWYRQILGQKVEFLVSFYNNEISEKSEIFDDQFSVERPDGSNFTLKIRSTKLEDSAMYFCASSPGSTMTGELFFGEGSRLTVL.

This clonotype turned up a few times. The J gene is TRBJ1-2, the V gene TRBV15; possible D gene TRBD1, 5 bases. This CDR3 region has 15 residues. Germline loops: CDR1 LNHNV, CDR2 YYDKDF (reference sequence). The V gene lost 6 bases and the J gene lost 4 bases, with 18 bases spanning the gap. The CDR3 DNA sequence: TGTGCCACCAGTCGTCGTCCGGGGGGTAGCTATGGCTACACCTTC. Protein sequence: CATSRRPGGSYGYTF.